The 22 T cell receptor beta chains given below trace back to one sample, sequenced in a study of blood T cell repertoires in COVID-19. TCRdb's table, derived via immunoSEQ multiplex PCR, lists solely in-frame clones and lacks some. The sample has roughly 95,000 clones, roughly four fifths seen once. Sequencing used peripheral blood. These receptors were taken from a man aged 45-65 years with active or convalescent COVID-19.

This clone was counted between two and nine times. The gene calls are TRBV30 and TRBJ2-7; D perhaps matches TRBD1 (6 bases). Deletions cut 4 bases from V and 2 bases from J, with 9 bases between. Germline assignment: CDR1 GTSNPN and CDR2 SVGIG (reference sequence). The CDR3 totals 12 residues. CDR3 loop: CAWTRDTYEQYF. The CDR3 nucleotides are TGTGCCTGGACTCGGGACACCTACGAGCAGTACTTC.

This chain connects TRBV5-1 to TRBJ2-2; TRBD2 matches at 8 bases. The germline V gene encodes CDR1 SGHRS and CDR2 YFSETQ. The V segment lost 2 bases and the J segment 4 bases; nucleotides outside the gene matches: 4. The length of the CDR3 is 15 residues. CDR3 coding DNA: TGCGCCAGCAGCTTAGAGCGGGGGATCACCGGGGAGCTGTTTTTT. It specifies CASSLERGITGELFF.

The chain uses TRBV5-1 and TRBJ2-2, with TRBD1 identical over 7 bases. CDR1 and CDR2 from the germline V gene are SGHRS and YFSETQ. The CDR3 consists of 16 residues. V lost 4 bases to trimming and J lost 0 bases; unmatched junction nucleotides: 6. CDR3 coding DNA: TGCGCCAGCAGCCCGAGACAGGGTACGAACACCGGGGAGCTGTTTTTT. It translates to CASSPRQGTNTGELFF.

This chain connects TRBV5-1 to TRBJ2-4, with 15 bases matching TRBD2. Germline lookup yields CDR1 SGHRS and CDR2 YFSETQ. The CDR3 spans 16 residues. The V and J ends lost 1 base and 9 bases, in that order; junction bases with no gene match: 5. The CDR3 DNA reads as TGCGCCAGCAGCTTGTCGGGACTAGCGGGGGGTGGCATTCAGTACTTC. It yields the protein CASSLSGLAGGGIQYF.

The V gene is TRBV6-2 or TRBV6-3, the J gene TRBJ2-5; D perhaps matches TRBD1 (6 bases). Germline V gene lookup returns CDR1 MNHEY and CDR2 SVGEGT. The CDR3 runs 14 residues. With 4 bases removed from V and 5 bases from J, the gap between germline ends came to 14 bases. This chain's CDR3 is CASSFPGTSETQYF. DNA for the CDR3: TGTGCCAGCAGTTTCCCAGGGACATCCGAGACCCAGTACTTC.

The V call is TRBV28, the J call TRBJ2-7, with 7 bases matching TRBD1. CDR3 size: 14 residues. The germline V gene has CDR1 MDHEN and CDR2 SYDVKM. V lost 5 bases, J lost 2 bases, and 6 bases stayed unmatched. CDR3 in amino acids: CASSIQTGPYEQYV. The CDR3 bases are TGTGCCAGCAGTATACAGACAGGGCCCTACGAGCAGTACGTC.

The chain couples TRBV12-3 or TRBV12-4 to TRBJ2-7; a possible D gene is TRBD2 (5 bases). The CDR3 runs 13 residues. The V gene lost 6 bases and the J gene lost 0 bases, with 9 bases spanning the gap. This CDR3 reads CASSPGFSYEQYF. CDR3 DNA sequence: TGTGCCAGCAGCCCGGGGTTCTCCTACGAGCAGTACTTC.

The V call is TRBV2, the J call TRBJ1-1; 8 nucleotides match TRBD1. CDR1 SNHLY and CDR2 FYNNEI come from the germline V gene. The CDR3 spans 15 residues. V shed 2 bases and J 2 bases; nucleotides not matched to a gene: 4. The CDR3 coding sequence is TGTGCCAGCAGTGAAAGGGCAGGGGGCAACACTGAAGCTTTCTTT. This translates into CASSERAGGNTEAFF.

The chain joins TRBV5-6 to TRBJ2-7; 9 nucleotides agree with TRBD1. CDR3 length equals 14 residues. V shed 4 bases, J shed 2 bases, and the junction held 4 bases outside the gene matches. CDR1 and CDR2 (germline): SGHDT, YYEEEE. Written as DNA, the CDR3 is TGTGCCAGCAGCCTCGACAGGGGGGCCTACGAGCAGTACGTC. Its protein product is CASSLDRGAYEQYV.

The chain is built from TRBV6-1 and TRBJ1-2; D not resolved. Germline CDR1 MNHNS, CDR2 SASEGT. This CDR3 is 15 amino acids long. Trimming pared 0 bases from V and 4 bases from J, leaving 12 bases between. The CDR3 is CASSEAPGEVYGYTF. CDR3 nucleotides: TGTGCCAGCAGTGAAGCGCCCGGGGAAGTCTATGGCTACACCTTC.

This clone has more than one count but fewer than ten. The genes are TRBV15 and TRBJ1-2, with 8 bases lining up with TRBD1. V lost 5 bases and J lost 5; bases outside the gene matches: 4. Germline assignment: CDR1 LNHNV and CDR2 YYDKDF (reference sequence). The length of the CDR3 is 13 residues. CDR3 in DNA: TGTGCCACCAGCCCTGACAGGGGATATGGCTACACCTTC. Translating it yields CATSPDRGYGYTF.

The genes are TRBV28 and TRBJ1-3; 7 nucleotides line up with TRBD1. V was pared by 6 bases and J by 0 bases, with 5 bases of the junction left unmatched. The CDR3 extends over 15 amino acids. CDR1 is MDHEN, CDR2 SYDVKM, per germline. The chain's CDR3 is CASSPGQSSGNTIYF. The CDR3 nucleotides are TGTGCCAGCAGCCCGGGACAGAGCTCTGGAAACACCATATATTTT.

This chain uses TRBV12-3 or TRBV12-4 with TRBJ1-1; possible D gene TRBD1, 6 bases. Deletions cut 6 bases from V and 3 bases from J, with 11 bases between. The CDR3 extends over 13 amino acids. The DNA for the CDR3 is TGTGCCAGCAGCCTACAGGGAGACACTGAAGCTTTCTTT. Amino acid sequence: CASSLQGDTEAFF.

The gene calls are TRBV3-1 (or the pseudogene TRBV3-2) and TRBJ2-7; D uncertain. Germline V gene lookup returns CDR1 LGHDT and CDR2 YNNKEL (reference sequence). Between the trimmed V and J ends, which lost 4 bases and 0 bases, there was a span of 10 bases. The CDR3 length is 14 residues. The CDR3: CASSLARSSYEQYF. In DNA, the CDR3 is TGTGCCAGCAGCCTTGCCCGGTCCTCCTACGAGCAGTACTTC.

The chain's CDR3 is CASSPPLAEEQFF. DNA of the CDR3: TGTGCCAGCTCACCACCCCTAGCTGAAGAGCAGTTCTTC. J is TRBJ2-1 and V is TRBV18; D is perhaps TRBD2 (5 bases). The CDR3 is 13 amino acids. In germline, CDR1 is KGHSH, CDR2 LQKENI. V lost 0 bases and J lost 10, with 10 bases in between.

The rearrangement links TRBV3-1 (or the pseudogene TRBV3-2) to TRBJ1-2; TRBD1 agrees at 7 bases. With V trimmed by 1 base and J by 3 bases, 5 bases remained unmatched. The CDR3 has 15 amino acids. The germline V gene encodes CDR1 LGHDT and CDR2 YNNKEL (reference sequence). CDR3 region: CASSQVRDSYYGYTF. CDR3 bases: TGTGCCAGCAGCCAAGTCCGGGACAGTTACTATGGCTACACCTTC.

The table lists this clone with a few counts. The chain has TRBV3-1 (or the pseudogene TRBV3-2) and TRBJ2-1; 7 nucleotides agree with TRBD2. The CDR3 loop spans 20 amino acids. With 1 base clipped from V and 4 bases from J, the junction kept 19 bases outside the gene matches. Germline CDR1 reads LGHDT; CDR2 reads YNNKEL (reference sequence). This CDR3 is CASSQVSQAGITYIYNEQFF. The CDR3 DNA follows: TGTGCCAGCAGCCAAGTTTCCCAAGCGGGGATAACCTATATTTACAATGAGCAGTTCTTC.

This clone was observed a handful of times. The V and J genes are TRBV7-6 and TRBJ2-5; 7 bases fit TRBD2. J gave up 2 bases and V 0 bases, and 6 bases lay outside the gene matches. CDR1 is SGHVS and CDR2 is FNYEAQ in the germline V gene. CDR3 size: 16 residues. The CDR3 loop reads CASSLARTRTQETQYF. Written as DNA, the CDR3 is TGTGCCAGCAGCTTAGCGAGGACTAGAACGCAAGAGACCCAGTACTTC.

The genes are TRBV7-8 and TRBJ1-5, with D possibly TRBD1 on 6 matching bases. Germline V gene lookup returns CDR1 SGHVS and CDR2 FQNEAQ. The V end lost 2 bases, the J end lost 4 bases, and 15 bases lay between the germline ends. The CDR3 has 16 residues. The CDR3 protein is CASSLSRGRGNQPQHF. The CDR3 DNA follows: TGTGCCAGCAGCTTATCTCGGGGAAGGGGGAATCAGCCCCAGCATTTT.

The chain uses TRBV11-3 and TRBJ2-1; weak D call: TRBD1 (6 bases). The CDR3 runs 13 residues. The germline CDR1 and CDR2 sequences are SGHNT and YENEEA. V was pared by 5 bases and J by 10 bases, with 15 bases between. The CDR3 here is CASSVTGIGEQFF. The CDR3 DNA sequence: TGTGCCAGCAGCGTCACAGGGATTGGGGAGCAGTTCTTC.

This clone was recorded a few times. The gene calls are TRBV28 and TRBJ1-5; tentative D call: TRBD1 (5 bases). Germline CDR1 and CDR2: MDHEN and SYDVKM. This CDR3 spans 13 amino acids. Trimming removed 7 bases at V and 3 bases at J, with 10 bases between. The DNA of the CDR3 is TGTGCCAGCAATACAGGTTCCAATCAGCCCCAGCATTTT. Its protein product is CASNTGSNQPQHF. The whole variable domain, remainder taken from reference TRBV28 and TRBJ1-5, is DVKVTQSSRYLVKRTGEKVFLECVQDMDHENMFWYRQDPGLGLRLIYFSYDVKMKEKGDIPEGYSVSREKKERFSLILESASTNQTSMYLCASNTGSNQPQHFGDGTRLSIL.

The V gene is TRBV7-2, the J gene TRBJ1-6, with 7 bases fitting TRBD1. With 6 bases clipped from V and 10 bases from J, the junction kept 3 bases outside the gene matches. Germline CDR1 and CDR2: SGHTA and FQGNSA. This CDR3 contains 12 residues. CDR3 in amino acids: CASSQTGSPLHF. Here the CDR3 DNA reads TGTGCCAGCAGTCAGACAGGGTCACCCCTCCACTTT.